Each of the 11 T cell receptor beta chains below was sequenced from the same sample in a study of blood T cells in healthy people across ages. A sample-barcoded 5' primer and a J-beta primer mix were used in a second PCR of about 7 to 12 cycles. TCRdb analysed the 5' RACE reads with MiXCR anew, one entry per CDR3 protein. Of 600,000 to 900,000 distinct CDR3 sequences listed, roughly 25% are singletons. Separately, the same data were catalogued under a study of T cells of mothers and their children.

Sample: blood. Source of these receptors: a boy younger than 18 in good health.

This CDR3 reads CASSLFRGNYEQYF. For the CDR3, the DNA is TGTGCCAGCAGTCTCTTTCGGGGGAACTACGAGCAGTACTTC. V is TRBV6-5 and J is TRBJ2-7; D might be TRBD2 (6 bases). The CDR3 consists of 14 residues. V shed 5 bases and J shed 3 bases, with 14 bases lying between them. From germline, CDR1 is MNHEY and CDR2 SVGAGI.

This rearrangement joins TRBV5-1 to TRBJ1-2; D is unresolved. In germline, CDR1 is SGHRS, CDR2 YFSETQ. Trimming pared 0 bases from V and 5 bases from J, leaving 8 bases between. The CDR3 runs 13 residues. The CDR3 bases are TGCGCCAGCAGCTTGGAGAGCCCGTATGGCTACACCTTC. It encodes CASSLESPYGYTF. Combining the CDR3 with reference TRBV5-1 and TRBJ1-2 gives the whole variable domain KAGVTQTPRYLIKTRGQQVTLSCSPISGHRSVSWYQQTPGQGLQFLFEYFSETQRNKGNFPGRFSGRQFSNSRSEMNVSTLELGDSALYLCASSLESPYGYTFGSGTRLTVV.

This clonotype was seen a few times. One end of the junction fails to match germline, which may point to a read error. The chain links TRBV7-6 to TRBJ2-5; D is unclear. CDR3 size: 11 residues. The germline V gene has CDR1 SGHVS and CDR2 FNYEAQ. CDR3 sequence: CAGSLQETQYF. The DNA for the CDR3 is TGTGCCGGCAGCCTACAAGAGACCCAGTACTTC.

DNA of the CDR3: TGCGCCAGCAGCTCCACAGGGGCGGGGGGCTACACCTTC. This codes for CASSSTGAGGYTF. V gene TRBV4-3 combines with J gene TRBJ1-2; 7 bases line up with TRBD1. The trim removed 5 bases at V and 8 bases at J, leaving 8 bases unmatched. From germline, CDR1 is LGHNA and CDR2 YSLEER. The CDR3 runs to 13 residues.

The chain couples TRBV11-2 to TRBJ1-2; D possibly corresponds to TRBD1 (5 bases). Trimming shortened V by 5 bases and J by 3 bases, and 13 bases separated the two germline ends. There are 14 residues in the CDR3. Germline V gives CDR1 SGHAT, CDR2 FQNNGV. In DNA, the CDR3 is TGTGCCAGCAGCCTCGGGACCATGGACTATGGCTACACCTTC. Translation: CASSLGTMDYGYTF.

CDR3 sequence: CAISEPRNRELFF. The DNA for the CDR3 is TGTGCCATCAGTGAGCCGAGGAATAGGGAACTGTTTTTT. This sequence joins TRBV10-3 and TRBJ1-4; D unresolved. Germline CDR1 is ENHRY and CDR2 is SYGVKD. Trimming removed 2 bases at V and 12 bases at J, with 13 bases between. The CDR3 sequence is 13 residues long.

This sequence joins TRBV12-3 or TRBV12-4 and TRBJ2-7; 11 nucleotides match TRBD1. This CDR3 is built from 14 residues. The junction had 6 bases not matched to a gene; V was cut back by 7 bases and J by 4 bases. The CDR3 DNA follows: TGTGCCAGCACTCGGACAGGGGGCTTATACGAGCAGTACTTC. The encoded protein is CASTRTGGLYEQYF.

This clonotype was picked up a small number of times. The chain is built from TRBV7-3 and TRBJ1-6, with no clear D. Trimming took 4 bases from V and 8 from J, leaving 12 bases between them. CDR3 length: 14 residues. Germline loops: CDR1 SGHTA, CDR2 FQGTGA. CDR3 bases: TGTGCCAGCAGCTCTACAGCCGGGGATTCACCCCTCCACTTT. Its translation is CASSSTAGDSPLHF.

The gene calls are TRBV18 and TRBJ1-1; D gene unclear. Trimming stripped 0 bases from V and 4 bases from J, with 12 bases between. Germline lookup yields CDR1 KGHSH and CDR2 LQKENI. The CDR3 contains 15 residues. The CDR3, as DNA: TGTGCCAGCTCACCACCTTTATCCCCTGGCACTGAAGCTTTCTTT. It specifies CASSPPLSPGTEAFF.

This clonotype was seen just once. V and J are TRBV15 and TRBJ2-7; the match to TRBD2 covers 7 bases. Per the germline V gene, CDR1 is LNHNV and CDR2 is YYDKDF (reference sequence). The length of the CDR3 is 16 residues. J was trimmed by 0 bases and V by 0 bases; bases with no gene match: 5. The CDR3 spells CATSREGGGTSYEQYF. In nucleotides, the CDR3 is TGTGCCACCAGCAGAGAAGGCGGGGGAACCTCCTACGAGCAGTACTTC.

The rearrangement links TRBV7-9 to TRBJ2-5, with D possibly matching TRBD1 (5 bases). Trimming shortened V by 5 bases and J by 2 bases, and 18 bases separated the two germline ends. The CDR3 totals 16 residues. CDR1 SEHNR and CDR2 FQNEAQ come from the germline V gene (reference sequence). The CDR3 region has the DNA TGTGCCAGCAGCCCCGGTTCGGCAGGGCGGCAAGAGACCCAGTACTTC. The encoded protein is CASSPGSAGRQETQYF.